The 10 T cell receptor beta chains in this list originate from one sample, sequenced in a study of T cells after yellow fever vaccination. TCRdb processed the 5' RACE reads anew with MiXCR; each CDR3 protein has one entry. The table records around 46,000 distinct CDR3 sequences, 7% to 9% of them present only once. Sequenced here: CD8+ T cells sorted from PBMCs, sampled around 15 days after the first yellow fever vaccination. All receptors come from a man younger than 30 who received the YFV17D yellow fever vaccine.

This clonotype was observed many times. The chain recombines TRBV6-5 with TRBJ1-6; no clear D gene. This CDR3 spans 13 amino acids. V shed 6 bases and J shed 7 bases, with 10 bases lying between them. The germline V gene encodes CDR1 MNHEY and CDR2 SVGAGI. The DNA of the CDR3 is TGTGCCAGCAGGGTAGGAGGGAATTCACCCCTCCACTTT. As protein: CASRVGGNSPLHF.

This clonotype was counted many times. This chain uses TRBV4-3 with TRBJ2-4; a weak D match, TRBD2 (5 bases). The CDR3 runs 14 residues. Germline CDR1 and CDR2: LGHNA and YSLEER. V was trimmed by 5 bases and J by 1 base, leaving 9 bases between them. CDR3 in DNA: TGCGCCAGCAGCACAACGGGGGCCAAAAACATTCAGTACTTC. Its protein is CASSTTGAKNIQYF.

Many counts were recorded for this clonotype. The genes are TRBV6-2 or TRBV6-3 and TRBJ1-1, with TRBD1 identical over 12 bases. Germline V CDR1 and CDR2: MNHEY, SVGEGT. The CDR3 loop spans 17 amino acids. Unmatched junction bases numbered 8, after V lost 3 bases and J lost 3 bases. CDR3 sequence: CASSYPGTGGQDTEAFF. CDR3 bases: TGTGCCAGCAGTTATCCCGGGACAGGGGGCCAGGACACTGAAGCTTTCTTT.

This chain links TRBV5-1 with TRBJ2-1; 7 positions agree with TRBD2. The germline gives CDR1 SGHRS, CDR2 YFSETQ. There are 17 residues in the CDR3. V lost 4 bases and J lost 0; bases outside the gene matches: 10. CDR3: CASSRGEVPSSYNEQFF. The DNA for the CDR3 is TGCGCCAGCAGCCGGGGGGAGGTACCCAGCTCCTACAATGAGCAGTTCTTC.

There are many counts of this clonotype. The rearrangement joins TRBV9 to TRBJ2-5; no clear D gene. Germline V gene sequence: CDR1 SGDLS, CDR2 YYNGEE. The CDR3 consists of 13 residues. Trimming pared 0 bases from V and 2 bases from J, leaving 5 bases between. CDR3 coding DNA: TGTGCCAGCAGCGTAGGAATGCAAGAGACCCAGTACTTC. Its protein is CASSVGMQETQYF.

This clonotype was observed at least ten times. The V gene is TRBV12-3 or TRBV12-4, the J gene TRBJ2-3; maybe TRBD2 (6 bases). V was pared by 6 bases and J by 4 bases, with 14 bases between. CDR3 length: 14 amino acids. Here the CDR3 DNA reads TGTGCCAGCAGAGGCGGGATTATTGCAGATACGCAGTATTTT. This encodes CASRGGIIADTQYF.

In its sample, this clonotype was seen a few times. The chain employs TRBV6-2 or TRBV6-3 and TRBJ2-7; D is possibly TRBD1 (5 bases). The CDR3 runs to 13 residues. The V end lost 3 bases, the J end lost 2 bases, and 8 bases lay between the germline ends. Germline V gene lookup returns CDR1 MNHEY and CDR2 SVGEGT. The CDR3 spells CASSYGAAYEQYV. The CDR3 DNA follows: TGTGCCAGCAGTTATGGGGCAGCCTACGAGCAGTACGTC.

This clonotype has a count of ten or more. The chain uses TRBV5-5 and TRBJ2-1; tentatively, D is TRBD2 (6 bases). Germline CDR1 reads SGHKS; CDR2 reads YYEKEE (reference sequence). V was shortened by 7 bases and J by 5 bases, with 16 bases between the two germline ends. The CDR3 length is 14 residues. The CDR3 spells CASGPGGRHNEQFF. DNA of the CDR3: TGTGCCAGCGGCCCCGGGGGACGGCACAATGAGCAGTTCTTC.

In this sample, this clonotype turned up many times. The V call is TRBV5-1, the J call TRBJ2-3, with D perhaps matching TRBD2 (6 bases). The V end was cut by 7 bases, the J end by 2 bases, with 14 bases between. CDR1 and CDR2 (germline): SGHRS, YFSETQ. The CDR3 runs to 14 residues. CDR3 protein: CASGRGRNTDTQYF. The CDR3 coding sequence is TGCGCCAGCGGGAGAGGGAGGAACACAGATACGCAGTATTTT. Full variable domain (rest looked up from reference TRBV5-1 and TRBJ2-3): KAGVTQTPRYLIKTRGQQVTLSCSPISGHRSVSWYQQTPGQGLQFLFEYFSETQRNKGNFPGRFSGRQFSNSRSEMNVSTLELGDSALYLCASGRGRNTDTQYFGPGTRLTVL.

Ten or more counts support this clonotype. The chain has TRBV11-2 and TRBJ2-2; 8 nucleotides match TRBD2. The V segment lost 2 bases and the J segment 0 bases; nucleotides outside the gene matches: 8. The length of the CDR3 is 18 residues. The germline V gene encodes CDR1 SGHAT and CDR2 FQNNGV. CDR3 amino acids: CASSLRSGGHANTGELFF. The DNA of the CDR3 is TGTGCCAGCAGCTTAAGAAGCGGGGGCCACGCGAACACCGGGGAGCTGTTTTTT.